This T cell receptor (beta chain) came from a study of blood T cell repertoires in COVID-19. In the study overall: Whether acute or convalescent, the COVID-19 samples came from the United States, Italy and Spain.

This clone came up a few times. In the original analysis: The assay estimated nucleated cells by amplifying reference gene primers. Using immunoSEQ multiplex PCR, the repertoire was profiled, and TCRdb retains in-frame clones only, with some absent. Clonal size and the V and J genes are those of that table, whereas D and trimming came from the DNA. This sample carries around 160,000 clones, about four fifths of them seen once, and the ten largest clones take 4.5% to 6%. V lost 9 bases and J lost 4, with 19 bases in between. The CDR3 extends over 15 amino acids. The germline CDR1 and CDR2 sequences are LNHDA and SQIVND (reference sequence).

This clonotype was sampled from a woman aged 45-60 years who had been exposed to COVID-19. The material sequenced was PBMCs or T cells enriched from blood (not recorded which). The rearrangement uses TRBV19 and TRBJ1-3; D may be TRBD1 (5 bases). The CDR3 here is CASLTGGVSGNTIYF. The CDR3 DNA sequence: TGTGCCAGCCTTACAGGTGGAGTATCGGGAAACACCATATATTTT.